The clone carrying this T cell receptor beta chain came up once. Its specificity is not known. This specimen comes from a study of CD8 T cell repertoires and HIV-1 epitope variants. Study at large: Twenty-five autologous and known Gag and Nef epitope variant peptides each stimulated T cells separately. Enriched T cells were co-cultured with equal numbers of autologous T cell-negative antigen-presenting cells.

Germline V CDR1 and CDR2: MGHDK, SYGVNS. The CDR3 totals 14 residues. Trimming pared 1 base from V and 5 bases from J, leaving 11 bases between. TCR beta CDR3 was sequenced at survey depth on immunoSEQ. Clones were sequenced by immunoSEQ multiplex PCR, and TCRdb holds only the in-frame ones, with some missing. The sample comprises several thousand clones, about 62% of which are singletons, and 40% to 55% rests with the top ten. The sample was cultured CD8+ T cells derived from PBMCs. The receptor was derived from a male donor with HIV. The J gene is TRBJ1-1, the V gene TRBV25-1; D not resolved. The CDR3 is CASSESATRTEAFF. Here the CDR3 DNA reads TGTGCCAGCAGTGAATCGGCGACGAGGACTGAAGCTTTCTTT.